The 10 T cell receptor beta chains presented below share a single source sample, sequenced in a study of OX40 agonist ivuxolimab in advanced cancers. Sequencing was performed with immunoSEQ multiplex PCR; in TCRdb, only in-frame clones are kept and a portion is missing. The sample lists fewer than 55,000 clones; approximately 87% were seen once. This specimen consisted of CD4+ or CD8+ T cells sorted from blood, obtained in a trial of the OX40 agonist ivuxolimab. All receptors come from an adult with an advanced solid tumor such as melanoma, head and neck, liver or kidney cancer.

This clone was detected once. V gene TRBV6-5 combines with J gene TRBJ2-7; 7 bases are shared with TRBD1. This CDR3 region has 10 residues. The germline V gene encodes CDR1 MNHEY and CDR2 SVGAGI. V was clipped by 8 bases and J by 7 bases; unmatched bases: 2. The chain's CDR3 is CASQGVEQYF. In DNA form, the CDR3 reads TGTGCCAGCCAGGGGGTTGAGCAGTACTTC.

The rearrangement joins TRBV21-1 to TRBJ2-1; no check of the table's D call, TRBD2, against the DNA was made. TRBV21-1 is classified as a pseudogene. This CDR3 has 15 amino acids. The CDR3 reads CASSRLEREGNEQFF. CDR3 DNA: TGTGCCAGCAGCCGACTTGAGCGGGAGGGCAATGAGCAGTTCTTC.

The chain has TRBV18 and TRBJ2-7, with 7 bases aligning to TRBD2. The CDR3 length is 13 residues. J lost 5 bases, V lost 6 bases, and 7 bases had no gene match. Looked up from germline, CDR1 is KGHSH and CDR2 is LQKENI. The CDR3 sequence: CASSPGRTHEQYF. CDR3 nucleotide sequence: TGTGCCAGCTCCCCCGGGAGGACCCACGAGCAGTACTTC.

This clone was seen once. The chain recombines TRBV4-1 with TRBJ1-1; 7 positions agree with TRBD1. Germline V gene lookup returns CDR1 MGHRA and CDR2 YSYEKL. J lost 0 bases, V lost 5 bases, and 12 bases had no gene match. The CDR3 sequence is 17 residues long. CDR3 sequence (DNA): TGCGCCAGCAGCGATAACAGGGGTTGGAGGATGAACACTGAAGCTTTCTTT. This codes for CASSDNRGWRMNTEAFF.

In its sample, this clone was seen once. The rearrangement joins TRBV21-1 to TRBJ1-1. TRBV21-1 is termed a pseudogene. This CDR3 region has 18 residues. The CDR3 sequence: CASRKAPTGGRMTTEAFF. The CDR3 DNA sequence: TGTGCCAGCAGGAAAGCCCCCACAGGAGGAAGGATGACCACTGAAGCTTTCTTT.

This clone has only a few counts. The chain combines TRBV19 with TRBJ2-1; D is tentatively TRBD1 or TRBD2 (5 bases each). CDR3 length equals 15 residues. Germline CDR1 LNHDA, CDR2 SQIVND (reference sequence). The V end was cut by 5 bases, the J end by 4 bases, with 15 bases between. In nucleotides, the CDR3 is TGTGCCAGTAGTGCCCAGGGAGATGGGTACAATGAGCAGTTCTTC. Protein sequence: CASSAQGDGYNEQFF.

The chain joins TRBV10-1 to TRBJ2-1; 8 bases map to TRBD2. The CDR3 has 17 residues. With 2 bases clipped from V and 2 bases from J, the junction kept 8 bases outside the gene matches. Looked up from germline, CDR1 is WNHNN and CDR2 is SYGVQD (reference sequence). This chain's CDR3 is CASSEGRSGNPYNEQFF. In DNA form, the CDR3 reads TGCGCCAGCAGTGAGGGACGTAGCGGGAACCCCTACAATGAGCAGTTCTTC.

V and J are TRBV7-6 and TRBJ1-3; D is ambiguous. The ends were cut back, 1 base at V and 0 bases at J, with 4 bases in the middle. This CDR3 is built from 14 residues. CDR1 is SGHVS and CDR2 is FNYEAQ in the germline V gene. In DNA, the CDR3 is TGTGCCAGCAGCTTAGGCAGCTCTGGAAACACCATATATTTT. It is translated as CASSLGSSGNTIYF.

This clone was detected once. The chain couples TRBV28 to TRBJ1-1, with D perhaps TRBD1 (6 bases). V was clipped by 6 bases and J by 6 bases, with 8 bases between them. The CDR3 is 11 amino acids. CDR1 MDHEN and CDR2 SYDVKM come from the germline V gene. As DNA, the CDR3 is TGTGCCAGCAGGTGGGGGCCTGAAGCTTTCTTT. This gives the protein CASRWGPEAFF. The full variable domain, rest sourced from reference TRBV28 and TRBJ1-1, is DVKVTQSSRYLVKRTGEKVFLECVQDMDHENMFWYRQDPGLGLRLIYFSYDVKMKEKGDIPEGYSVSREKKERFSLILESASTNQTSMYLCASRWGPEAFFGQGTRLTVV.

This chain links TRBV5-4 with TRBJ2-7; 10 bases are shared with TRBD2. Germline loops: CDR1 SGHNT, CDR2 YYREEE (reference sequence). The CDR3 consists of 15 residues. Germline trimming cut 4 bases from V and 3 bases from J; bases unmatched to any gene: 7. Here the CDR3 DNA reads TGTGCCAGCAGCAGCGCTAGCGGGAGTATCTACGAGCAGTACTTC. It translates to CASSSASGSIYEQYF.